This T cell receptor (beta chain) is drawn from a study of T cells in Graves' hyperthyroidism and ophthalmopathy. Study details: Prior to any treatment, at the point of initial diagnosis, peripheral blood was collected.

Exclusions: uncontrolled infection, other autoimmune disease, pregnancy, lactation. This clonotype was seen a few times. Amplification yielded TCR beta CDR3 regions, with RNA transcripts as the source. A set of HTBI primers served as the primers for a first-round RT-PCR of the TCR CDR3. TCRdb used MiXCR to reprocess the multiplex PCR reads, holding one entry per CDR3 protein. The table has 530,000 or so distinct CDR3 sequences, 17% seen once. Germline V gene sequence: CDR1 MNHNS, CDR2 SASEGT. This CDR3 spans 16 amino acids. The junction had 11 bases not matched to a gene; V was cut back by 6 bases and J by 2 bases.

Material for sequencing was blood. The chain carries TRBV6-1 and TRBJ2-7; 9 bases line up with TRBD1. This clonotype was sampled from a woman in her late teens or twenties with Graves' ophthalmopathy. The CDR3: CASSPKQGAHTYEQYF. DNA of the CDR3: TGTGCCAGCAGCCCGAAACAGGGGGCACACACCTACGAGCAGTACTTC.